This entry is about one T cell receptor (beta chain). Methods used by the authors: Nucleated cell counts were estimated from reference gene primer amplification. Only in-frame clones appear in the TCRdb table, and some are missing; sequencing was by immunoSEQ multiplex PCR. V and J calls and clone size are copied from that table; D and trimming were computed from the DNA. The sample yields 84,000 or so clones, approximately 78% seen once. The record originates from a study of blood T cell repertoires in COVID-19. Study as a whole: Acute-phase and convalescent COVID-19 samples originated in the United States, Italy and Spain. The cDNA or gDNA used as material had been derived from T cells, B-cell-depleted T cells, or PBMCs.

The V and J ends lost 4 bases and 0 bases respectively, with 7 bases between them. Looked up from germline, CDR1 is LNHDA and CDR2 is SQIVND (reference sequence). This CDR3 is 13 amino acids long. The sequencing input was peripheral blood. The V gene is TRBV19, the J gene TRBJ2-7; tentative D call: TRBD2 (5 bases). This receptor was taken from an elderly woman with acute or convalescent COVID-19. CDR3 protein: CASSNSASYEQYF. The CDR3 bases are TGTGCCAGTAGTAATAGCGCCTCCTACGAGCAGTACTTC.